This passage covers 29 T cell receptor beta chains from one sample sequenced in a study of blood T cell repertoires in COVID-19. Clones were sequenced by immunoSEQ multiplex PCR, and TCRdb holds only the in-frame ones, with some missing. The sample has 65,000 to 75,000 clones; 80% to 90% are singletons. The sample was peripheral blood. The origin of the receptors is a man aged 45-65 years with active COVID-19.

The genes are TRBV19 and TRBJ2-7, with 7 bases that match TRBD2. The CDR3 length is 14 residues. The trim removed 6 bases at V and 1 base at J, leaving 6 bases unmatched. CDR1 and CDR2 (germline): LNHDA, SQIVND (reference sequence). DNA for the CDR3: TGTGCCAGTAGCGTAGCGGGTCAGTCCTACGAGCAGTACTTC. Translating gives CASSVAGQSYEQYF. The full variable domain, completed using reference TRBV19 and TRBJ2-7, is DGGITQSPKYLFRKEGQNVTLSCEQNLNHDAMYWYRQDPGQGLRLIYYSQIVNDFQKGDIAEGYSVSREKKESFPLTVTSAQKNPTAFYLCASSVAGQSYEQYFGPGTRLTVT.

The V gene is TRBV18, the J gene TRBJ2-7; 9 bases agree with TRBD1. Germline assignment: CDR1 KGHSH and CDR2 LQKENI. Trimming cost V 0 bases and J 1 base; bases outside gene matches: 1. CDR3 length: 15 residues. The CDR3 loop is CASSPPGQGSYEQYF. The CDR3 DNA sequence: TGTGCCAGCTCACCACCGGGACAGGGTTCCTACGAGCAGTACTTC.

This clone showed up many times. The J gene is TRBJ1-6, the V gene TRBV27; D is uncertain. CDR1 is MNHEY and CDR2 is SMNVEV in the germline V gene (reference sequence). This CDR3 has 18 amino acids. Trimming pared 5 bases from V and 5 bases from J, leaving 22 bases between. The CDR3 loop reads CASSPRRVPPRDNSPLHF. The CDR3 DNA reads as TGTGCCAGCAGTCCACGCCGTGTTCCGCCCCGCGATAATTCACCCCTCCACTTT.

This clone was picked up one time. The V gene is TRBV9, the J gene TRBJ1-2; D perhaps matches TRBD1 (6 bases). Deletions cut 3 bases from V and 4 bases from J, with 13 bases between. CDR3 size: 14 residues. Germline V gives CDR1 SGDLS, CDR2 YYNGEE. CDR3 coding DNA: TGTGCCAGCAGCGCCGAACAGGGCGCCTATGGCTACACCTTC. As protein: CASSAEQGAYGYTF.

V is TRBV6-6 and J is TRBJ2-5; 8 positions agree with TRBD2. The CDR3 runs to 14 residues. V lost 6 bases and J lost 2; bases outside the gene matches: 5. Germline V gives CDR1 MNHNY, CDR2 SVGAGI (reference sequence). The CDR3 loop is CASRPTSGQETQYF. CDR3 DNA: TGTGCCAGCAGGCCCACTAGCGGACAAGAGACCCAGTACTTC.

CDR3 nucleotides: TGTGCCAGCAGCCGATTACTAGCGGGCGACGAAAGGTCGGGGGCCAACGTCCTGACTTTC. It yields the protein CASSRLLAGDERSGANVLTF. The genes are TRBV13 and TRBJ2-6; 9 bases are a match to TRBD2. The CDR3 extends over 20 amino acids. V lost 5 bases to trimming and J lost 4 bases; unmatched junction nucleotides: 18. Per germline, CDR1 PRHDT and CDR2 FYEKMQ (reference sequence).

This chain links TRBV9 with TRBJ1-6; no firm D call. The V end lost 0 bases, the J end lost 10 bases, and 5 bases lay between the germline ends. The CDR3 has 12 residues. Germline V gives CDR1 SGDLS, CDR2 YYNGEE. CDR3 loop: CASSVGLSPLHF. Written as DNA, the CDR3 is TGTGCCAGCAGCGTAGGTTTATCACCCCTCCACTTT.

This clone was seen only once. The gene calls are TRBV5-6 and TRBJ2-5; TRBD2 matches 7 bases. The CDR3 sequence is 15 residues long. With V trimmed by 4 bases and J by 2 bases, 8 bases remained unmatched. Per the germline V gene, CDR1 is SGHDT and CDR2 is YYEEEE. The CDR3 here is CASSLRAGIQETQYF. The DNA of the CDR3 is TGTGCCAGCAGCCTCCGAGCGGGGATACAAGAGACCCAGTACTTC.

The rearrangement links TRBV27 to TRBJ1-6, with D hard to call. Between the trimmed V and J ends, which lost 1 base and 7 bases, there was a span of 5 bases. Germline CDR1 MNHEY, CDR2 SMNVEV (reference sequence). The CDR3 has 13 residues. CDR3 sequence (DNA): TGTGCCAGCAGTTTATTCAAAAATTCACCCCTCCACTTT. It codes for CASSLFKNSPLHF.

This chain links TRBV20-1 with TRBJ2-7; D perhaps matches TRBD2 (5 bases). V was pared by 5 bases and J by 6 bases, with 8 bases between. Germline values: CDR1 DFQATT, CDR2 SNEGSKA (reference sequence). The CDR3 covers 10 residues. For the CDR3, the DNA is TGCAGTGCTGGAGCGGTCGAGCAGTACTTC. Translating it yields CSAGAVEQYF.

This chain uses TRBV19 with TRBJ2-7; no reliable D call. V dropped 5 bases and J dropped 5 bases, with 13 bases sitting between them. Germline V gene sequence: CDR1 LNHDA, CDR2 SQIVND (reference sequence). The CDR3 contains 13 residues. The DNA of the CDR3 is TGTGCCAGTAGTTTAACAATCCCCCACGAGCAGTACTTC. The encoded protein is CASSLTIPHEQYF.

This chain links TRBV5-4 with TRBJ1-2; the D gene is possibly TRBD1 (6 bases). V was trimmed by 4 bases and J by 3 bases, leaving 16 bases between them. The CDR3 is made up of 15 amino acids. Germline values: CDR1 SGHNT, CDR2 YYREEE (reference sequence). CDR3 in DNA: TGTGCCAGCAGCCGCGCGGGGGGGGGCGACTATGGCTACACCTTC. Protein product: CASSRAGGGDYGYTF.

This clone occurred once. The chain carries TRBV5-1 and TRBJ2-3; 7 nucleotides line up with TRBD2. CDR1 is SGHRS, CDR2 YFSETQ, per germline. The CDR3 length is 14 residues. Trimming took 3 bases from V and 5 from J; bases not matched to a gene: 6. Written as DNA, the CDR3 is TGCGCCAGCAGCTCAGGACTAGTTGTAGATACGCAGTATTTT. This codes for CASSSGLVVDTQYF.

This clone occurred a few times. The chain links TRBV6-5 to TRBJ1-6; D might be TRBD1 (6 bases). V was shortened by 2 bases and J by 4 bases, with 12 bases between the two germline ends. Germline CDR1 MNHEY, CDR2 SVGAGI. The CDR3 runs 16 residues. CDR3 nucleotide sequence: TGTGCCAGCAGTTACGATAGGACAGCTTATAATTCACCCCTCCACTTT. Translating gives CASSYDRTAYNSPLHF.

This chain uses TRBV4-3 with TRBJ2-7, with D uncertain. V gave up 0 bases and J gave up 1 base, with 10 bases separating them. The V gene's germline CDR1 is LGHNA and CDR2 YSLEER. The CDR3 totals 15 residues. CDR3 sequence reads: CASSQDPGDSYEQYF. The CDR3 region has the DNA TGCGCCAGCAGCCAAGACCCTGGAGATTCCTACGAGCAGTACTTC.

The rearrangement joins TRBV14 to TRBJ2-2, with a weak D call TRBD2 (5 bases). This CDR3 has 16 residues. Germline CDR1 reads SGHDN; CDR2 reads FVKESK. V was clipped by 0 bases and J by 3 bases, with 11 bases between them. The CDR3: CASSQDIASYTGELFF. The CDR3 region has the DNA TGTGCCAGCAGCCAAGATATAGCTAGCTACACCGGGGAGCTGTTTTTT.

This clone was seen repeatedly, ten times or more. The V gene is TRBV6-6, the J gene TRBJ2-7; TRBD1 aligns across 8 bases. Germline-derived CDR1 and CDR2 are MNHNY and SVGAGI (reference sequence). The CDR3 spans 14 residues. The V gene end was trimmed by 2 bases and the J gene end by 4 bases; junction bases not matched to a gene: 4. The CDR3 sequence is CASSYEQGGYEQYF. CDR3 DNA: TGTGCCAGCAGTTACGAACAGGGGGGTTACGAGCAGTACTTC.

This clone has only one observation. The chain links TRBV24-1 to TRBJ2-7; D possibly corresponds to TRBD1 (6 bases). CDR1 and CDR2 (germline): KGHDR, SFDVKD. There are 16 residues in the CDR3. V lost 2 bases, J lost 1 base, and 14 bases lay in between. The CDR3 DNA reads as TGTGCCACCAGTGATTCCGGACAGTTGGGATCCTACGAGCAGTACTTC. This encodes CATSDSGQLGSYEQYF.

The chain employs TRBV5-4 and TRBJ2-6, with a tentative D call TRBD2 (5 bases). Per the germline V gene, CDR1 is SGHNT and CDR2 is YYREEE (reference sequence). The CDR3 runs 16 residues. Between the trimmed V and J ends, which lost 0 bases and 0 bases, there was a span of 7 bases. The CDR3 sequence is CASSLGTYSGANVLTF. Here the CDR3 DNA reads TGTGCCAGCAGCTTGGGGACTTACTCTGGGGCCAACGTCCTGACTTTC.

The chain combines TRBV11-2 with TRBJ2-2; TRBD2 might be the D (5 bases). The CDR3 extends over 16 amino acids. V was pared by 5 bases and J by 5 bases, with 18 bases between. The germline V gene has CDR1 SGHAT and CDR2 FQNNGV. CDR3 coding DNA: TGTGCCAGCAGCCCTCGGGTGGGAGTAGTGACCGGGGAGCTGTTTTTT. This encodes CASSPRVGVVTGELFF.

This clone was counted only a few times. The rearrangement uses TRBV5-1 and TRBJ2-7, with 7 bases matching TRBD2. CDR3 length: 13 amino acids. Trimming at V came to 4 bases and at J to 2 bases, leaving 3 bases not matched to a gene. Germline CDR1 is SGHRS and CDR2 is YFSETQ. DNA of the CDR3: TGCGCCAGCAGCAACAGCGGGACCTACGAGCAGTACTTC. Protein product: CASSNSGTYEQYF.

The V call is TRBV28, the J call TRBJ1-5, with TRBD1 identical over 8 bases. The CDR3 runs to 15 residues. CDR1 and CDR2 from the germline V gene are MDHEN and SYDVKM. V trimming: 2 bases; J trimming: 7 bases; junction bases outside the gene matches: 7. DNA for the CDR3: TGTGCCAGCAGTTTAGGACAGGGCCGGAGGCAGCCCCAGCATTTT. It is translated as CASSLGQGRRQPQHF.

The CDR3 reads CASSLDRGTYNEQFF. CDR3 DNA: TGTGCCAGCAGCTTGGACAGGGGAACCTACAATGAGCAGTTCTTC. The V gene is TRBV5-4, the J gene TRBJ2-1; 7 bases match TRBD1. V trimming: 0 bases; J trimming: 2 bases; junction bases outside the gene matches: 2. The CDR3 length is 15 residues. Germline values: CDR1 SGHNT, CDR2 YYREEE (reference sequence).

The V gene is TRBV6-2 or TRBV6-3, the J gene TRBJ2-1, with 8 nucleotides matching TRBD2. The length of the CDR3 is 15 residues. V was clipped by 6 bases and J by 6 bases; unmatched bases: 10. Germline lookup yields CDR1 MNHEY and CDR2 SVGEGT. CDR3 DNA: TGTGCCAGCAGCAACCCGGGACTAGATCGCAATGAGCAGTTCTTC. Protein product: CASSNPGLDRNEQFF.

The chain has TRBV5-6 and TRBJ1-4; 9 bases match TRBD1. The junction had 4 bases not matched to a gene; V was cut back by 1 base and J by 6 bases. The CDR3 length is 15 residues. Germline V gene lookup returns CDR1 SGHDT and CDR2 YYEEEE. The CDR3 bases are TGTGCCAGCAGCTTGTACACAGGGGGCGATGAAAAACTGTTTTTT. Encoded protein: CASSLYTGGDEKLFF.

The rearrangement links TRBV4-2 to TRBJ1-2; D is unclear. CDR1 and CDR2 (germline): LGHNA, YNFKEQ. Trimming took off 2 bases at V and 4 bases at J, with 11 bases between the two ends. The CDR3 extends over 14 amino acids. DNA of the CDR3: TGTGCCAGCAGCCAACCATGGTCGCGCTATGGCTACACCTTC. Encoded protein: CASSQPWSRYGYTF.

The rearrangement links TRBV7-8 to TRBJ1-6; the match to TRBD1 covers 7 bases. V was pared by 1 base and J by 8 bases, with 5 bases of the junction left unmatched. The CDR3 runs to 15 residues. Germline CDR1 reads SGHVS; CDR2 reads FQNEAQ. The CDR3 DNA reads TGTGCCAGCAGCTTAGTAGGGACAGAACATTCACCCCTCCACTTT. Protein: CASSLVGTEHSPLHF.

This chain links TRBV6-6 with TRBJ2-1, with D possibly TRBD1 on 6 matching bases. V was clipped by 2 bases and J by 6 bases, with 14 bases between them. The CDR3 sequence is 15 residues long. Germline CDR1 MNHNY, CDR2 SVGAGI (reference sequence). In DNA form, the CDR3 reads TGTGCCAGCAGTTACCTCGGGACATTGTCCAATGAGCAGTTCTTC. Translation: CASSYLGTLSNEQFF.

The chain recombines TRBV12-3 or TRBV12-4 with TRBJ1-2, with D maybe TRBD1 (6 bases). The CDR3 loop spans 13 amino acids. V lost 3 bases and J 5 bases, leaving 10 bases between the germline ends. The CDR3 sequence: CASSFAGAYGYTF. The CDR3 DNA reads TGTGCCAGCAGTTTTGCAGGGGCGTATGGCTACACCTTC.